The 25 T cell receptor beta chains reported below all come from one sample, sequenced in a study of identical twins' blood T cells. TCRdb ran MiXCR on the 5' RACE reads and lists one entry per CDR3 protein. The sample shows hundreds of thousands of distinct CDR3 sequences, roughly 28% of them seen only once. The sequencing input was PBMCs. These receptors were taken from a woman aged 18 to 49 in good health.

There are many counts of this clonotype. This sequence joins TRBV20-1 and TRBJ1-5, with TRBD1 identical over 7 bases. V lost 3 bases and J lost 1; bases outside the gene matches: 12. The CDR3 is 17 residues long. Germline assignment: CDR1 DFQATT and CDR2 SNEGSKA (reference sequence). CDR3 in amino acids: CSASRSDRVRSNQPQHF. CDR3 coding DNA: TGCAGTGCTAGCCGTTCAGACAGGGTCCGGAGCAATCAGCCCCAGCATTTT.

The chain couples TRBV7-2 to TRBJ1-6; 7 bases line up with TRBD1. Germline CDR1 is SGHTA and CDR2 is FQGNSA. The CDR3 runs to 15 residues. Germline trimming cut 4 bases from V and 6 bases from J; bases unmatched to any gene: 6. This CDR3 reads CASSSQTGLNSPLHF. In nucleotides, the CDR3 is TGTGCCAGCAGCTCGCAGACAGGGCTTAATTCACCCCTCCACTTT.

The rearrangement uses TRBV29-1 and TRBJ1-1; D is uncertain. Between the trimmed V and J ends, which lost 3 bases and 2 bases, there was a span of 10 bases. The CDR3 runs 13 residues. CDR1 and CDR2 (germline): SQVTM, ANQGSEA. CDR3 DNA: TGCAGCGTTGACCCTTCCACAAACACTGAAGCTTTCTTT. Its translation is CSVDPSTNTEAFF. Filled out from reference TRBV29-1 and TRBJ1-1, the complete variable domain reads SAVISQKPSRDICQRGTSLTIQCQVDSQVTMMFWYRQQPGQSLTLIATANQGSEATYESGFVIDKFPISRPNLTFSTLTVSNMSPEDSSIYLCSVDPSTNTEAFFGQGTRLTVV.

This clonotype was seen repeatedly, ten times or more. The chain employs TRBV5-1 and TRBJ2-1; 7 bases line up with TRBD2. Germline CDR1 and CDR2: SGHRS and YFSETQ. CDR3 length: 18 residues. J was trimmed by 1 base and V by 1 base; bases with no gene match: 11. Here the CDR3 DNA reads TGCGCCAGCAGCTTGTCCCTCTTCACTAGCGCGTCCTACAATGAGCAGTTCTTC. Translated: CASSLSLFTSASYNEQFF.

The chain has TRBV4-2 and TRBJ2-7; D gene ambiguous. The CDR3 loop spans 13 amino acids. The germline CDR1 and CDR2 sequences are LGHNA and YNFKEQ. Deletions cut 0 bases from V and 2 bases from J, with 5 bases between. Here the CDR3 DNA reads TGTGCCAGCAGCCAAGAGGGGACCTACGAGCAGTACTTC. This translates into CASSQEGTYEQYF.

This chain connects TRBV3-1 to TRBJ1-1; D gene uncertain. The CDR3 loop spans 15 amino acids. V dropped 3 bases and J dropped 1 base, with 12 bases sitting between them. The germline V gene encodes CDR1 LGHDT and CDR2 YNNKEL (reference sequence). The CDR3 is CASSHYNWGNTEAFF. The CDR3 DNA reads TGTGCCAGCAGCCACTACAATTGGGGGAACACTGAAGCTTTCTTT. Using reference TRBV3-1 and TRBJ1-1 for the parts outside the CDR3, the full variable domain is DTAVSQTPKYLVTQMGNDKSIKCEQNLGHDTMYWYKQDSKKFLKIMFSYNNKELIINETVPNRFSPKSPDKAHLNLHINSLELGDSAVYFCASSHYNWGNTEAFFGQGTRLTVV.

The gene calls are TRBV6-2 or TRBV6-3 and TRBJ1-1; tentative D call: TRBD1 (6 bases). Germline CDR1 and CDR2: MNHEY and SVGEGT. V dropped 3 bases and J dropped 8 bases, with 10 bases sitting between them. This CDR3 region has 12 residues. As DNA, the CDR3 is TGTGCCAGCAGTTATGAAGGGACAGAAGCTTTCTTT. It translates to CASSYEGTEAFF.

This clonotype was recorded a few times. This sequence joins TRBV29-1 and TRBJ2-7; no firm D call. The length of the CDR3 is 11 residues. The V gene lost 7 bases and the J gene lost 1 base, with 8 bases spanning the gap. Germline loops: CDR1 SQVTM, CDR2 ANQGSEA. CDR3 region: CSAWGSYEQYF. The CDR3 DNA sequence: TGCAGCGCCTGGGGTTCCTACGAGCAGTACTTC.

This clonotype was observed at least ten times. This sequence joins TRBV29-1 and TRBJ1-3; no definite D call. Germline V gene lookup returns CDR1 SQVTM and CDR2 ANQGSEA. The CDR3 consists of 13 residues. V lost 7 bases to trimming and J lost 0 bases, with 10 bases between them. The CDR3: CSAQDFSGNTIYF. DNA of the CDR3: TGCAGCGCTCAGGATTTCTCTGGAAACACCATATATTTT.

In its sample, this clonotype was seen a few times. This sequence joins TRBV18 and TRBJ1-1; D not certain. The CDR3 sequence is 15 residues long. Deletions cut 4 bases from V and 5 bases from J, with 17 bases between. CDR1 and CDR2 from the germline V gene are KGHSH and LQKENI. The chain's CDR3 is CASSQHLGDGTEAFF. The CDR3 nucleotides are TGTGCCAGCTCACAACATCTCGGGGATGGAACTGAAGCTTTCTTT. The variable domain in full, completed from reference TRBV18 and TRBJ1-1, reads NAGVMQNPRHLVRRRGQEARLRCSPMKGHSHVYWYRQLPEEGLKFMVYLQKENIIDESGMPKERFSAEFPKEGPSILRIQQVVRGDSAAYFCASSQHLGDGTEAFFGQGTRLTVV.

This chain connects TRBV5-1 to TRBJ2-3; D might be TRBD1 or TRBD2, each matching 5 bases. There are 14 residues in the CDR3. Germline assignment: CDR1 SGHRS and CDR2 YFSETQ. Trimming cost V 4 bases and J 3 bases, with 12 bases left between them. In DNA form, the CDR3 reads TGCGCCAGCAGCAAGGGGACGATTACAGATACGCAGTATTTT. Its translation is CASSKGTITDTQYF. The complete variable domain, with remaining parts taken from reference TRBV5-1 and TRBJ2-3, reads KAGVTQTPRYLIKTRGQQVTLSCSPISGHRSVSWYQQTPGQGLQFLFEYFSETQRNKGNFPGRFSGRQFSNSRSEMNVSTLELGDSALYLCASSKGTITDTQYFGPGTRLTVL.

In this sample, this clonotype turned up a few times. V is TRBV5-6 and J is TRBJ2-3; TRBD2 matches at 11 bases. Germline V gives CDR1 SGHDT, CDR2 YYEEEE. V lost 2 bases and J lost 7; bases outside the gene matches: 3. The CDR3 is 14 residues long. The CDR3 is CASSFASGRNTQYF. CDR3 DNA: TGTGCCAGCAGCTTCGCTAGCGGGAGGAATACGCAGTATTTT.

The chain employs TRBV12-3 or TRBV12-4 and TRBJ2-1; 7 nucleotides align to TRBD2. The CDR3 length is 15 residues. V lost 3 bases to trimming and J lost 4 bases; unmatched junction nucleotides: 6. CDR3 residues: CASSFWSSGYNEQFF. The CDR3 region has the DNA TGTGCCAGCAGTTTTTGGTCTAGCGGTTACAATGAGCAGTTCTTC.

The V and J genes are TRBV11-2 and TRBJ2-3; D possibly corresponds to TRBD2 (5 bases). The V gene lost 3 bases and the J gene lost 4 bases, with 14 bases spanning the gap. Germline CDR1 is SGHAT and CDR2 is FQNNGV. The length of the CDR3 is 15 residues. CDR3 residues: CASSFLVGVADTQYF. The CDR3 DNA is TGTGCCAGCAGCTTCCTAGTGGGAGTCGCAGATACGCAGTATTTT.

This clonotype has at least ten counts. The chain links TRBV12-3 or TRBV12-4 to TRBJ2-5, with D unclear. The CDR3 totals 12 residues. Between the trimmed V and J ends, which lost 4 bases and 4 bases, there was a span of 7 bases. CDR3 residues: CASSSWGETQYF. The CDR3 nucleotides read TGTGCCAGCAGTTCCTGGGGAGAGACCCAGTACTTC.

The rearrangement joins TRBV9 to TRBJ2-3; D gene unclear. Germline lookup yields CDR1 SGDLS and CDR2 YYNGEE. The CDR3 runs 14 residues. The V end was cut by 0 bases, the J end by 9 bases, with 14 bases between. The chain's CDR3 is CASSVASFIRTQYF. CDR3 DNA sequence: TGTGCCAGCAGCGTAGCAAGTTTTATTAGAACGCAGTATTTT.

For this clonotype: The junction and the germline gene differ at one end; a read error may be behind it. V is TRBV2 and J is TRBJ1-1, with D perhaps TRBD1 (5 bases). CDR1 and CDR2 from the germline V gene are SNHLY and FYNNEI. This CDR3 contains 13 residues. This CDR3 is CVSTRGGNTEAFF. CDR3 coding DNA: TGTGTCAGCACGAGGGGCGGGAACACTGAAGCTTTCTTT.

The V and J genes are TRBV7-8 and TRBJ1-6; 8 bases align to TRBD1. CDR1 SGHVS and CDR2 FQNEAQ come from the germline V gene. This CDR3 spans 14 amino acids. The trim removed 3 bases at V and 8 bases at J, leaving 3 bases unmatched. The CDR3: CASSFGQGYSPLHF. The CDR3 bases are TGTGCCAGCAGCTTCGGACAGGGATATTCACCCCTCCACTTT.

This clonotype has a count of ten or more. The DNA for the CDR3 is TGTGCCAGCAGCTCGAACAATGAAAAACTGTTTTTT. Protein: CASSSNNEKLFF. V gene TRBV28 combines with J gene TRBJ1-4, with D unresolved. Trimming removed 6 bases from V and 5 bases from J, with 7 bases in between. The germline V gene has CDR1 MDHEN and CDR2 SYDVKM. The CDR3 extends over 12 amino acids.

The V call is TRBV7-9, the J call TRBJ1-1; D unresolved. The V end lost 5 bases, the J end lost 1 base, and 11 bases lay between the germline ends. In germline, CDR1 is SEHNR, CDR2 FQNEAQ (reference sequence). The CDR3 length is 14 residues. CDR3 amino acids: CASSLLGKNTEAFF. The CDR3 bases are TGTGCCAGCAGCCTCCTGGGAAAGAACACTGAAGCTTTCTTT.

This clonotype came up many times. The chain links TRBV14 to TRBJ1-1, with D hard to call. CDR1 is SGHDN and CDR2 is FVKESK in the germline V gene. CDR3 size: 13 residues. Trimming took off 4 bases at V and 2 bases at J, with 8 bases between the two ends. The CDR3 loop reads CASSRSTNTEAFF. For the CDR3, the DNA is TGTGCCAGCAGCCGCTCTACTAACACTGAAGCTTTCTTT.

The CDR3 DNA follows: TGCGCCAGCAGCTTGAGTACAGGTTCCTACCTCACAGATACGCAGTATTTT. Its translation: CASSLSTGSYLTDTQYF. The V and J genes are TRBV5-1 and TRBJ2-3; D perhaps matches TRBD1 (5 bases). V was pared by 1 base and J by 2 bases, with 17 bases between. Germline V gene lookup returns CDR1 SGHRS and CDR2 YFSETQ. The CDR3 consists of 17 residues.

CDR3 region: CAWSPSNQPQHF. The CDR3 DNA is TGTGCCTGGAGCCCTTCAAATCAGCCCCAGCATTTT. The V and J genes are TRBV30 and TRBJ1-5, with D hard to call. CDR1 is GTSNPN and CDR2 is SVGIG in the germline V gene (reference sequence). V shed 3 bases and J shed 4 bases, with 7 bases lying between them. The CDR3 has 12 amino acids.

Ten or more counts support this clonotype. The chain uses TRBV15 and TRBJ2-1; the match to TRBD2 covers 9 bases. V lost 2 bases to trimming and J lost 4 bases; unmatched junction nucleotides: 6. CDR1 and CDR2 (germline): LNHNV, YYDKDF (reference sequence). The CDR3 runs 16 residues. The CDR3 sequence is CATSRNSLAGYNEQFF. CDR3 sequence (DNA): TGTGCCACCAGCAGAAACAGCCTAGCGGGGTACAATGAGCAGTTCTTC. The full variable domain, its missing parts supplied by reference TRBV15 and TRBJ2-1, is DAMVIQNPRYQVTQFGKPVTLSCSQTLNHNVMYWYQQKSSQAPKLLFHYYDKDFNNEADTPDNFQSRRPNTSFCFLDIRSPGLGDTAMYLCATSRNSLAGYNEQFFGPGTRLTVL.

As for this clonotype: With a much larger clone just one base away, this may be a read error. The chain links TRBV12-3 or TRBV12-4 to TRBJ1-2; 7 bases map to TRBD1. The CDR3 loop spans 14 amino acids. CDR3 sequence (DNA): TGTGCCGGCAGCCGACAGGGCTCTAACTATGGCTACACCTTC. The encoded protein is CAGSRQGSNYGYTF.